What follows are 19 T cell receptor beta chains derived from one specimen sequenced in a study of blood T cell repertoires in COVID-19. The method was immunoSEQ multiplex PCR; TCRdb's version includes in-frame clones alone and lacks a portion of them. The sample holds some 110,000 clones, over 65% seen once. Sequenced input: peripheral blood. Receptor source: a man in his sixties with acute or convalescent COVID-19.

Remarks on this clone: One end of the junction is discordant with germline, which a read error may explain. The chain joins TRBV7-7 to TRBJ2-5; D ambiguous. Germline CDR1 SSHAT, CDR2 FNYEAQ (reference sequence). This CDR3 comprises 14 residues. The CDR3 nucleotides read TGTGCTAGCAGCTTAGAACATGCCCAAGAGACCCAGTACTTC. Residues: CASSLEHAQETQYF.

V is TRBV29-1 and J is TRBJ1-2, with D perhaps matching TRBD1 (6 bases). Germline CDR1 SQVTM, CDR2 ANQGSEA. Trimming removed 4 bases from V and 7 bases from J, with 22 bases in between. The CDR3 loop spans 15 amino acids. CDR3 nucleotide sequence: TGCAGCGTTGCACAACGGGACAAGGGGGAGAGTGGCTACACCTTC. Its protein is CSVAQRDKGESGYTF.

The CDR3 here is CASSYSKQGANQPQHF. The CDR3, as DNA: TGTGCCAGCAGTTACTCGAAGCAGGGCGCCAATCAGCCCCAGCATTTT. The genes are TRBV6-6 and TRBJ1-5; perhaps TRBD1 as D (5 bases). The V end lost 0 bases, the J end lost 3 bases, and 12 bases lay between the germline ends. This CDR3 is built from 16 residues. Germline CDR1 reads MNHNY; CDR2 reads SVGAGI (reference sequence).

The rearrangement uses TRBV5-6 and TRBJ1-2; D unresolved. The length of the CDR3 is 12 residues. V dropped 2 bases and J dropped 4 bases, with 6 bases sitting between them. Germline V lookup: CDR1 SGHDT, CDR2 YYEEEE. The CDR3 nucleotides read TGTGCCAGCAGCTTTTACAGCTATGGCTACACCTTC. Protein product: CASSFYSYGYTF.

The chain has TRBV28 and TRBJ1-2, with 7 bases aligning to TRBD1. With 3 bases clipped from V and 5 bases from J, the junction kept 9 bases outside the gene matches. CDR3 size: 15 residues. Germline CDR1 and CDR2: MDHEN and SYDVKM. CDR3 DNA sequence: TGTGCCAGCAGTTTTTCGGAGGGACAGACATATGGCTACACCTTC. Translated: CASSFSEGQTYGYTF.

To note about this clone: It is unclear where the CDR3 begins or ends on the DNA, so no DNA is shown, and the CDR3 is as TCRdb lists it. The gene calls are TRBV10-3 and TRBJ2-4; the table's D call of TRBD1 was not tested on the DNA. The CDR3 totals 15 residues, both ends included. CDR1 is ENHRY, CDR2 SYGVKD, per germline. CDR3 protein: CAISGPKFGQGNRYF.

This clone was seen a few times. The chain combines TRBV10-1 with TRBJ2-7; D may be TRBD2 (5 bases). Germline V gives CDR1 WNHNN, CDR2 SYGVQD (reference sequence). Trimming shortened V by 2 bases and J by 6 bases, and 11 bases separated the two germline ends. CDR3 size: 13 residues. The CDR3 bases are TGCGCCAGCAGTGAGCCCCTAGCCGCCGAGCAGTACTTC. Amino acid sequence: CASSEPLAAEQYF.

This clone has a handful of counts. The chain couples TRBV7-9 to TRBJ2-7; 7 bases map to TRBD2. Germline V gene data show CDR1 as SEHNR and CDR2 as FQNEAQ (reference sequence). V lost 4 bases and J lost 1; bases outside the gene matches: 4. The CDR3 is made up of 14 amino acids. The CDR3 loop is CASSSSGKSYEQYF. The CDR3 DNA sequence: TGTGCCAGCAGCTCTAGCGGAAAATCCTACGAGCAGTACTTC.

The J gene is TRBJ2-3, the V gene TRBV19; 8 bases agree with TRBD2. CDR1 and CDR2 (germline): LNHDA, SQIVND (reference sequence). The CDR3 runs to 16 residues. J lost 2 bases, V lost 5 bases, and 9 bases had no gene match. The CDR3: CASSYGTSGFTDTQYF. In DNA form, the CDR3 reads TGTGCCAGTAGTTATGGAACTAGCGGATTCACAGATACGCAGTATTTT. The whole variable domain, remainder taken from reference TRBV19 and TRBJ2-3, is DGGITQSPKYLFRKEGQNVTLSCEQNLNHDAMYWYRQDPGQGLRLIYYSQIVNDFQKGDIAEGYSVSREKKESFPLTVTSAQKNPTAFYLCASSYGTSGFTDTQYFGPGTRLTVL.

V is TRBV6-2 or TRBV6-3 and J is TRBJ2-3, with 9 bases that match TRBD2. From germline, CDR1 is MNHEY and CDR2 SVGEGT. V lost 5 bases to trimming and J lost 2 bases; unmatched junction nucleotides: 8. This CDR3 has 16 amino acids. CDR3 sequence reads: CASSRRLAAPTDTQYF. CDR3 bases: TGTGCCAGCAGTAGGAGACTAGCGGCCCCCACAGATACGCAGTATTTT.

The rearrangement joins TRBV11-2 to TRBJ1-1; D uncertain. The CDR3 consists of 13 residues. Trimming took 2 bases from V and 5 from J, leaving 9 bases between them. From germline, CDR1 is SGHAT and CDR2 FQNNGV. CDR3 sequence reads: CASSLRSGTEAFF. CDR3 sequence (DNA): TGTGCCAGCAGCTTACGGAGCGGGACTGAAGCTTTCTTT.

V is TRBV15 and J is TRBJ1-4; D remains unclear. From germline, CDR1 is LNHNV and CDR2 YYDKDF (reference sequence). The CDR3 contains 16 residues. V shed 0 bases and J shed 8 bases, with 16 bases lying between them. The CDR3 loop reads CATSRDIARDREKLFF. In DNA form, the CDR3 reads TGTGCCACCAGCAGAGATATTGCGAGGGATCGGGAAAAACTGTTTTTT.

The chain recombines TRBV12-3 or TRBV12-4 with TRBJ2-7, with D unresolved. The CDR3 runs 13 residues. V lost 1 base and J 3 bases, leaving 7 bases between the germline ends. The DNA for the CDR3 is TGTGCCAGCAGTTTAGGGAGCCTCTACGAGCAGTACTTC. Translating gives CASSLGSLYEQYF.

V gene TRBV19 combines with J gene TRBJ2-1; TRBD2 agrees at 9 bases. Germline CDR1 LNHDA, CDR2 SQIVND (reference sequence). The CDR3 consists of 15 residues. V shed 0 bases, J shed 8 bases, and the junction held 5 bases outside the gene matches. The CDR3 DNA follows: TGTGCCAGTAGTATAGATAAAATAGCGGGAGATGAGCAGTTCTTC. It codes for CASSIDKIAGDEQFF.

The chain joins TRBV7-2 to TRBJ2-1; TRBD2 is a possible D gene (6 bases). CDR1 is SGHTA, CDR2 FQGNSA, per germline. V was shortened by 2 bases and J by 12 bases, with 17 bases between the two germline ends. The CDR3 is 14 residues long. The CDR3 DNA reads TGTGCCAGCAGCTTAAGTCTAGGGAGTAGCGGGCAGTTCTTC. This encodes CASSLSLGSSGQFF.

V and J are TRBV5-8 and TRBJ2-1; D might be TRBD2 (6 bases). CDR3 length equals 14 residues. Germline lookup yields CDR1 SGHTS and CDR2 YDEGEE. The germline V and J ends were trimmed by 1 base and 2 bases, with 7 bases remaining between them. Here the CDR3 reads CASSLSGPYNEQFF. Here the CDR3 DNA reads TGTGCCAGCAGCTTGAGCGGGCCCTACAATGAGCAGTTCTTC.

CDR3 nucleotides: TGTGCCAGCAGCAAGACAGGGAGGAGGACTGAAGCTTTCTTT. Its translation: CASSKTGRRTEAFF. The gene calls are TRBV5-4 and TRBJ1-1; TRBD1 agrees at 7 bases. With 4 bases clipped from V and 5 bases from J, the junction kept 8 bases outside the gene matches. Germline V gives CDR1 SGHNT, CDR2 YYREEE (reference sequence). The CDR3 contains 14 residues.

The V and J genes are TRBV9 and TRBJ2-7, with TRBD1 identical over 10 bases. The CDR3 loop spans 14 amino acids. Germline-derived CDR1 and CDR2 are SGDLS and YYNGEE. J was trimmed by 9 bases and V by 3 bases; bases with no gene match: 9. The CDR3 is CASSERDRGYGQYV. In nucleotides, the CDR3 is TGTGCCAGCAGCGAGAGGGACAGGGGATATGGGCAGTACGTC.

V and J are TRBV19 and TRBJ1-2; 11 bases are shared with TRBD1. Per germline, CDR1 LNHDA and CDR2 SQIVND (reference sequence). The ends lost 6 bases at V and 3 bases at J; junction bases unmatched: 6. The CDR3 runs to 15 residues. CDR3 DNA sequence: TGTGCCAGTAGGCGGGACAGGGGGATTGACTATGGCTACACCTTC. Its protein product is CASRRDRGIDYGYTF.